Each of the 21 T cell receptor beta chains below was sequenced from the same sample in a study of human T cells and chemical hapten exposure. TCRdb re-called the RACE reads with MiXCR, one entry per CDR3 protein. The sample consists of approximately 40,000 distinct CDR3 sequences, about 3.5% of them appearing once. Time point reported: patch test 2, 6 weeks after DPC sensitization. Regarding treatment: therapeutic diphenylcyclopropenone sensitization with weekly scalp DPC. This sample comprised whole blood, obtained in connection with sensitization to the hapten diphenylcyclopropenone (DPC). Source of these receptors: a man between 40 and 49 years old with alopecia areata. Some clones in this sample may be carry-over from other donors' samples.

The V and J genes are TRBV19 and TRBJ2-3, with D possibly matching TRBD1 (7 bases). V was cut by 3 bases and J by 5 bases, with 18 bases left in between. The CDR3 contains 16 residues. From germline, CDR1 is LNHDA and CDR2 SQIVND (reference sequence). CDR3 bases: TGTGCCAGTAGTATTCCCGCGGGACAGCTTGGAGATACGCAGTATTTT. Translated: CASSIPAGQLGDTQYF.

This clonotype was found many times. The J gene is TRBJ1-3, the V gene TRBV6-5; no clear D gene. Germline CDR1 is MNHEY and CDR2 is SVGAGI. The CDR3 contains 16 residues. Trimming cost V 4 bases and J 0 bases, with 13 bases left between them. The CDR3: CASSSPRQVSGNTIYF. The CDR3 DNA follows: TGTGCCAGCAGTTCCCCCCGACAAGTCTCTGGAAACACCATATATTTT.

This clonotype has at least ten counts. The chain is built from TRBV5-1 and TRBJ2-7; D unclear. Germline CDR1 and CDR2: SGHRS and YFSETQ. The V gene lost 5 bases and the J gene lost 4 bases, with 10 bases spanning the gap. The length of the CDR3 is 12 residues. For the CDR3, the DNA is TGCGCCAGCAGTCTCAGCCAATACGAGCAGTACTTC. Amino acid sequence: CASSLSQYEQYF.

This clonotype was counted many times. The rearrangement uses TRBV6-1 and TRBJ1-1, with unresolved D. Between the trimmed V and J ends, which lost 8 bases and 5 bases, there was a span of 9 bases. Looked up from germline, CDR1 is MNHNS and CDR2 is SASEGT. CDR3 size: 11 residues. The CDR3 DNA is TGTGCCAGCCCCGGGTGGACTGAAGCTTTCTTT. This sequence encodes CASPGWTEAFF.

Regarding this clonotype: Given a much more abundant clone one base away, this may be a read error. V is TRBV6-5 and J is TRBJ2-7; perhaps D is TRBD1 or TRBD2 (5 bases each). V shed 2 bases and J shed 2 bases, with 10 bases lying between them. CDR3 size: 14 residues. CDR1 and CDR2 (germline): MNHEY, SVGAGI. The chain's CDR3 is CASSYEWGTYEQYF. DNA for the CDR3: TGTGCCAGCAGTTACGAGTGGGGGACCTACGAGCAGTACTTC.

This clonotype was found many times. The V call is TRBV4-2, the J call TRBJ2-3, with D maybe TRBD2 (6 bases). Germline-derived CDR1 and CDR2 are LGHNA and YNFKEQ. Trimming left V 0 bases short and J 5 bases short, with 15 bases between. This CDR3 contains 16 residues. The CDR3 sequence: CASSQDHGSGGDTQYF. DNA of the CDR3: TGTGCCAGCAGCCAAGATCACGGGAGTGGAGGAGATACGCAGTATTTT.

This clonotype appeared many times. This rearrangement joins TRBV12-3 or TRBV12-4 to TRBJ2-7, with D perhaps TRBD1 (5 bases). Trimming took 5 bases from V and 3 from J, leaving 11 bases between them. The length of the CDR3 is 13 residues. CDR3 amino acids: CASSRGSGYEQYF. The CDR3 bases are TGTGCCAGCAGTAGGGGTTCAGGCTACGAGCAGTACTTC.

This clonotype came up many times. In DNA, the CDR3 is TGTGCCAGCTCACCATCTAGCGGGGGGGGCGAGCAGTACTTC. Protein product: CASSPSSGGGEQYF. The chain is built from TRBV18 and TRBJ2-7; 12 nucleotides line up with TRBD2. The length of the CDR3 is 14 residues. The germline V gene has CDR1 KGHSH and CDR2 LQKENI. V lost 2 bases to trimming and J lost 6 bases; unmatched junction nucleotides: 2.

This clonotype was detected many times. This chain links TRBV5-6 with TRBJ2-1, with no clear D. In germline, CDR1 is SGHDT, CDR2 YYEEEE. V lost 2 bases to trimming and J lost 2 bases, with 11 bases between them. The CDR3 runs 15 residues. The CDR3 DNA reads as TGTGCCAGCAGCTTACTGATCCATCCCTACAATGAGCAGTTCTTC. Encoded protein: CASSLLIHPYNEQFF.

This clonotype came up many times. The genes are TRBV29-1 and TRBJ1-1, with D tentatively TRBD1 (6 bases). Between the trimmed V and J ends, which lost 7 bases and 14 bases, there was a span of 17 bases. The CDR3 covers 10 residues. CDR1 SQVTM and CDR2 ANQGSEA come from the germline V gene. The CDR3 protein is CSAARDTVFF. CDR3 nucleotide sequence: TGCAGCGCCGCCCGGGACACCGTATTCTTT.

This clonotype has a count of ten or more. The J gene is TRBJ2-6, the V gene TRBV11-1, with D uncertain. Germline V gene data show CDR1 as SGHAT and CDR2 as FQDESV (reference sequence). V was trimmed by 2 bases and J by 0 bases, leaving 5 bases between them. There are 15 residues in the CDR3. CDR3 in amino acids: CASSLLSSGANVLTF. The CDR3 DNA reads TGTGCCAGCAGCTTATTGAGCTCTGGGGCCAACGTCCTGACTTTC.

This clonotype came up many times. This chain joins TRBV10-3 and TRBJ2-3; 7 bases match TRBD1. Germline V gene sequence: CDR1 ENHRY, CDR2 SYGVKD. Unmatched junction bases numbered 15, after V lost 3 bases and J lost 6 bases. The CDR3 sequence is 17 residues long. This CDR3 reads CAISDPSVAGGQDTQYF. CDR3 nucleotide sequence: TGTGCCATCAGTGACCCCTCGGTAGCAGGGGGTCAGGATACGCAGTATTTT.

Concerning this clonotype: It may be a read error: a sequence one base away is much more abundant. The V gene is TRBV6-5, the J gene TRBJ2-1; the match to TRBD1 covers 8 bases. CDR3 length: 14 residues. Germline V gives CDR1 MNHEY, CDR2 SVGAGI. The CDR3 sequence is CASNGQGSHNGQFF. The CDR3 nucleotides read TGTGCCAGCAATGGACAGGGTAGCCACAATGGGCAGTTCTTC.

This clonotype was seen at least ten times. The V call is TRBV12-3 or TRBV12-4, the J call TRBJ2-7, with D perhaps TRBD2 (5 bases). The CDR3 covers 14 residues. Trimming cost V 6 bases and J 5 bases, with 17 bases left between them. The CDR3 loop is CASSRTHPRNEQYF. CDR3 coding DNA: TGTGCCAGCAGCCGGACTCACCCTAGGAACGAGCAGTACTTC.

This clonotype came up many times. For the CDR3, the DNA is TGTGCCACCAGGGGTCACGGGAACTACAATGAGCAGTTCTTC. This encodes CATRGHGNYNEQFF. This chain connects TRBV24-1 to TRBJ2-1; tentative D call: TRBD2 (5 bases). Germline V gives CDR1 KGHDR, CDR2 SFDVKD. V lost 7 bases to trimming and J lost 3 bases, with 12 bases between them. This CDR3 comprises 14 residues.

In its sample, this clonotype was seen a few times. The V gene is TRBV6-5, the J gene TRBJ1-3, with 7 bases identical to TRBD1. The V and J ends lost 6 bases and 4 bases, in that order; junction bases with no gene match: 9. From germline, CDR1 is MNHEY and CDR2 SVGAGI. The CDR3 contains 15 residues. CDR3 DNA: TGTGCCAGCAGCACCGACAGGGCCCCAGGAAACACCATATATTTT. Its protein product is CASSTDRAPGNTIYF.

This clonotype showed up many times. CDR3 DNA sequence: TGTGCCAGCAGGCCGGGGGAGGCGGAGACCCAGTACTTC. Amino acid sequence: CASRPGEAETQYF. The chain has TRBV6-2 or TRBV6-3 and TRBJ2-5; tentative D call: TRBD2 (6 bases). Germline V gene data show CDR1 as MNHEY and CDR2 as SVGEGT. V shed 6 bases and J shed 5 bases, with 13 bases lying between them. The CDR3 totals 13 residues.

This clonotype was seen a single time. Being one base from a much bigger clone, this may be a read error. The chain links TRBV4-1 to TRBJ2-7; maybe TRBD2 (6 bases). The CDR3 has 16 residues. The germline V gene encodes CDR1 MGHRA and CDR2 YSYEKL. Trimming took 0 bases from V and 3 from J, leaving 15 bases between them. CDR3 nucleotide sequence: TGCGCCAGCAGCCAAGAAACCGGGAGAGGGCGCTACGAGCAGTACTTC. Its protein is CASSQETGRGRYEQYF.

The V call is TRBV18, the J call TRBJ1-4; maybe TRBD1 (5 bases). Looked up from germline, CDR1 is KGHSH and CDR2 is LQKENI. V dropped 3 bases and J dropped 7 bases, with 18 bases sitting between them. The CDR3 sequence is 16 residues long. The CDR3 here is CASSPFALGLAEKLFF. CDR3 nucleotide sequence: TGTGCCAGCTCACCCTTCGCCTTGGGGCTGGCTGAAAAACTGTTTTTT.

This clonotype was found many times. The CDR3 spells CSARGQGRTYEQYF. CDR3 nucleotide sequence: TGCAGTGCTAGGGGACAGGGGAGGACCTACGAGCAGTACTTC. This chain uses TRBV20-1 with TRBJ2-7; 10 bases agree with TRBD1. The CDR3 spans 14 residues. The trim removed 3 bases at V and 2 bases at J, leaving 4 bases unmatched. Germline V gene lookup returns CDR1 DFQATT and CDR2 SNEGSKA (reference sequence).

In this sample, this clonotype turned up many times. This chain links TRBV20-1 with TRBJ2-1; perhaps D is TRBD1 or TRBD2 (5 bases each). The CDR3 totals 16 residues. Germline V gene sequence: CDR1 DFQATT, CDR2 SNEGSKA (reference sequence). V was shortened by 1 base and J by 1 base, with 14 bases between the two germline ends. CDR3 region: CSARGLGTQSYNEQFF. CDR3 nucleotide sequence: TGCAGTGCTAGAGGTTTGGGGACCCAGTCCTACAATGAGCAGTTCTTC.